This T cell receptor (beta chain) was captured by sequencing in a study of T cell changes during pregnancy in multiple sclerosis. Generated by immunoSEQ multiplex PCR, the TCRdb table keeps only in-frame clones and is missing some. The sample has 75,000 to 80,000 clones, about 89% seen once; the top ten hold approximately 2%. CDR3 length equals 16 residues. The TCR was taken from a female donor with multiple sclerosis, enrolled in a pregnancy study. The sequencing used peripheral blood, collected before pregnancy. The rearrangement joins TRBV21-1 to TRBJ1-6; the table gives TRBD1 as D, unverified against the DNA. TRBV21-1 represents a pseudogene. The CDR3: CASSKIGDRVRSPLHF. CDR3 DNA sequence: TGTGCCAGCAGCAAAATAGGGGACAGGGTAAGATCACCCCTCCACTTT.